These 11 T cell receptor beta chains originate from one sample sequenced in a study of cytomegalovirus exposure and HLA in healthy donors (dated by TCRdb to 2017 to 2019). Libraries came from the immunoSEQ multiplex PCR assay. A mixture of 60 forward primers for TCR Vbeta segments and 13 reverse primers for TCR Jbeta segments was used in the multiplex PCR. As stored in TCRdb, this immuneACCESS dataset retains in-frame rearrangements with V and J assigned. A fraction of the clones does not appear; measured against another copy, unresolved V genes explain less than half of the discrepancy, and the remainder lacks a known reason. The table for this sample shows roughly 46,000 clones. Clones ranked in the top ten supply about 1.2% of the sample. The source material was PBMCs. These TCRs come from a woman aged 40 to 50 in good health and CMV-seronegative.

The CDR3 DNA sequence: TGTGCCAGCTCACCCGAGGGACAGGGAAATCAGCCCCAGCATTTT. Protein: CASSPEGQGNQPQHF. The chain joins TRBV18 to TRBJ1-5; 9 bases match TRBD1. Germline V gene lookup returns CDR1 KGHSH and CDR2 LQKENI. The J segment lost 4 bases and the V segment lost 3 bases, leaving 4 bases of the junction unmatched. The CDR3 contains 15 residues.

The V call is TRBV19, the J call TRBJ1-1, with D possibly matching TRBD1 (5 bases). Germline lookup yields CDR1 LNHDA and CDR2 SQIVND (reference sequence). V dropped 4 bases and J dropped 4 bases, with 16 bases sitting between them. CDR3 length equals 15 residues. This CDR3 is CASSNPGLATTEAFF. The CDR3, as DNA: TGTGCCAGTAGTAATCCGGGACTGGCGACCACTGAAGCTTTCTTT.

As to this clone: One junction end disagrees with the germline gene, perhaps due to a read error. This sample includes further DNA sequences coding for the same CDR3. The V and J genes are TRBV5-1 and TRBJ2-1; D gene uncertain. Germline V lookup: CDR1 SGHRS, CDR2 YFSETQ. CDR3 length: 15 residues. CDR3 protein: CASSLGGSSDNEQFF. The DNA of the CDR3 is TGCGCCAGCAGCTTGGGCGGAAGCTCCGACAATGAGCAGTTCTTC. Complete variable domain (other parts from reference TRBV5-1 and TRBJ2-1): KAGVTQTPRYLIKTRGQQVTLSCSPISGHRSVSWYQQTPGQGLQFLFEYFSETQRNKGNFPGRFSGRQFSNSRSEMNVSTLELGDSALYLCASSLGGSSDNEQFFGPGTRLTVL.

This chain links TRBV5-1 with TRBJ2-1; 8 bases align to TRBD2. With V trimmed by 1 base and J by 5 bases, 5 bases remained unmatched. Germline V gene lookup returns CDR1 SGHRS and CDR2 YFSETQ. CDR3 length equals 15 residues. CDR3 DNA: TGCGCCAGCAGCTTGCTCCAGCGGGGGAACAATGAGCAGTTCTTC. Translated, it gives CASSLLQRGNNEQFF.

The rearrangement uses TRBV6-1 and TRBJ2-7; 7 bases agree with TRBD1. CDR1 and CDR2 (germline): MNHNS, SASEGT. The CDR3 covers 13 residues. V lost 8 bases, J lost 3 bases, and 7 bases stayed unmatched. CDR3 sequence reads: CASARGQFYEQYF. CDR3 DNA sequence: TGTGCCAGCGCCAGGGGACAGTTCTACGAGCAGTACTTC.

The genes are TRBV29-1 and TRBJ1-2; D possibly corresponds to TRBD1 (6 bases). The CDR3 spans 16 residues. Deletions cut 1 base from V and 4 bases from J, with 19 bases between. Germline assignment: CDR1 SQVTM and CDR2 ANQGSEA. The CDR3 region is CSVEAGGAGEAYGYTF. Here the CDR3 DNA reads TGCAGCGTTGAAGCCGGGGGGGCAGGGGAGGCCTATGGCTACACCTTC.

The rearrangement joins TRBV9 to TRBJ2-1, with 7 bases that match TRBD1. Germline CDR1 is SGDLS and CDR2 is YYNGEE. The CDR3 has 14 residues. V lost 4 bases, J lost 6 bases, and 7 bases stayed unmatched. The CDR3, as DNA: TGTGCCAGCAGCTGGGGTCAGGGGGTCAATGAGCAGTTCTTC. The encoded protein is CASSWGQGVNEQFF.

The V and J genes are TRBV4-1 and TRBJ1-2; perhaps TRBD1 as D (5 bases). The CDR3 spans 15 residues. Germline V gene sequence: CDR1 MGHRA, CDR2 YSYEKL. V was shortened by 2 bases and J by 5 bases, with 15 bases between the two germline ends. The chain's CDR3 is CASSQLPQVRYGYTF. CDR3 bases: TGCGCCAGCAGCCAACTTCCACAGGTGAGGTATGGCTACACCTTC.

The CDR3 protein is CASTREAYGYTF. The CDR3 coding sequence is TGTGCCAGCACAAGAGAGGCCTATGGCTACACCTTC. The rearrangement uses TRBV19 and TRBJ1-2; unclear D gene. There are 12 residues in the CDR3. With 9 bases removed from V and 4 bases from J, the gap between germline ends came to 12 bases. The germline CDR1 and CDR2 sequences are LNHDA and SQIVND (reference sequence).

The rearrangement links TRBV9 to TRBJ2-1, with TRBD2 matching 13 bases. This CDR3 is built from 15 residues. Trimming took 3 bases from V and 10 from J; bases not matched to a gene: 7. Germline V gives CDR1 SGDLS, CDR2 YYNGEE. The DNA for the CDR3 is TGTGCCAGCAGCGGCGGACTAGCGGGAGAATGGGAGCAGTTCTTC. Its translation: CASSGGLAGEWEQFF.

This chain joins TRBV2 and TRBJ1-5, with 10 bases that match TRBD1. With 4 bases clipped from V and 5 bases from J, the junction kept 5 bases outside the gene matches. Germline assignment: CDR1 SNHLY and CDR2 FYNNEI. The CDR3 is 15 amino acids. CDR3 nucleotides: TGTGCCAGCAGTGGGGACAGGGGACGGGATCAGCCCCAGCATTTT. Protein: CASSGDRGRDQPQHF.